This T cell receptor (beta chain) was recovered during a study of blood T cells in healthy people across ages. PCR was performed a second time for about 7 to 12 cycles using a sample-barcoded 5' primer and a J-beta primer mix. Each CDR3 protein is one row after TCRdb ran MiXCR on the 5' RACE reads. Here the sample spans 1.5 million to 1.8 million distinct CDR3 sequences, 42% being singletons. The CDR3 contains 14 residues. V was pared by 6 bases and J by 6 bases, with 11 bases of the junction left unmatched. Per the germline V gene, CDR1 is MNHEY and CDR2 is SVGAGI. The sequence derives from a young woman in good health. The chain recombines TRBV6-5 with TRBJ2-7; TRBD2 aligns across 7 bases. Input material: blood. The CDR3 sequence: CASSRGSPTSEQYF. The CDR3 bases are TGTGCCAGCAGCCGCGGGAGTCCTACCTCCGAGCAGTACTTC.